The next 15 T cell receptor beta chains were all read from a single sample in a study of cytomegalovirus exposure and HLA in healthy donors. PCR employed 60 Vbeta and 13 Jbeta primers. Data came from immunoSEQ multiplex PCR; TCRdb stores just in-frame clones and leaves some out. The data contain around 150,000 clones, roughly 78% of them singletons. The sample comprised PBMCs. Receptors were obtained from a man in his forties or fifties in good health and CMV-seropositive.

The genes are TRBV28 and TRBJ1-2, with TRBD1 matching 8 bases. V dropped 1 base and J dropped 11; count of bases not matched to a gene: 9. This CDR3 is built from 14 residues. Germline V lookup: CDR1 MDHEN, CDR2 SYDVKM. CDR3 region: CASSLSTQGGGYTF. The CDR3, as DNA: TGTGCCAGCAGTTTATCTACACAGGGGGGTGGTTACACCTTC.

The genes are TRBV27 and TRBJ2-5, with 8 bases matching TRBD1. Trimming cost V 5 bases and J 5 bases; bases outside gene matches: 10. The CDR3 contains 15 residues. CDR1 and CDR2 (germline): MNHEY, SMNVEV (reference sequence). Written as DNA, the CDR3 is TGTGCCAGCAGTCTGGGACAGGCGACGGTGGAGACCCAGTACTTC. Translation gives CASSLGQATVETQYF.

The chain links TRBV30 to TRBJ2-1; 9 nucleotides agree with TRBD2. The CDR3 length is 17 residues. After removal of 2 bases from V and 8 bases from J, the junction contained 16 bases not matched to a gene. Germline loops: CDR1 GTSNPN, CDR2 SVGIG (reference sequence). This chain's CDR3 is CAWSSGSGRGLWDEQFF. The CDR3 coding sequence is TGTGCCTGGAGTTCTGGTAGCGGGAGAGGCCTTTGGGATGAGCAGTTCTTC.

CDR3: CASSFRVGETQYF. In DNA, the CDR3 is TGTGCCAGCAGTTTCAGGGTTGGGGAGACCCAGTACTTC. The chain has TRBV27 and TRBJ2-5; D perhaps matches TRBD1 (5 bases). The CDR3 loop spans 13 amino acids. The V gene's germline CDR1 is MNHEY and CDR2 SMNVEV (reference sequence). Trimming removed 3 bases from V and 5 bases from J, with 10 bases in between.

This clone was detected a few times. The CDR3 DNA sequence: TGTGCCAGCTCAATAGGGGACTACGAGCAGTACTTC. Translation: CASSIGDYEQYF. The chain uses TRBV18 and TRBJ2-7; weak D call: TRBD1 (5 bases). CDR3 length: 12 amino acids. Germline V gene data show CDR1 as KGHSH and CDR2 as LQKENI. The V end was cut by 5 bases, the J end by 3 bases, with 8 bases between. The full variable domain, its missing parts supplied by reference TRBV18 and TRBJ2-7, is NAGVMQNPRHLVRRRGQEARLRCSPMKGHSHVYWYRQLPEEGLKFMVYLQKENIIDESGMPKERFSAEFPKEGPSILRIQQVVRGDSAAYFCASSIGDYEQYFGPGTRLTVT.

The rearrangement joins TRBV2 to TRBJ2-2, with a tentative D call TRBD2 (6 bases). V shed 7 bases and J shed 1 base, with 10 bases lying between them. CDR3 size: 14 residues. CDR1 and CDR2 from the germline V gene are SNHLY and FYNNEI. CDR3 sequence reads: CASKPSENTGELFF. The CDR3 bases are TGTGCCAGCAAGCCTAGCGAGAACACCGGGGAGCTGTTTTTT.

The chain joins TRBV27 to TRBJ2-7; D possibly corresponds to TRBD1 (5 bases). The CDR3 totals 12 residues. Trimming removed 2 bases at V and 6 bases at J, with 8 bases between. Germline V gene data show CDR1 as MNHEY and CDR2 as SMNVEV (reference sequence). CDR3 DNA: TGTGCCAGCAGTTTAAGGGGATCCGAGCAGTACTTC. Translating gives CASSLRGSEQYF.

This clone was detected only a few times. The gene calls are TRBV6-1 and TRBJ2-4; 13 bases line up with TRBD2. The germline V gene encodes CDR1 MNHNS and CDR2 SASEGT. This CDR3 spans 18 amino acids. Trimming at V came to 4 bases and at J to 2 bases, leaving 8 bases not matched to a gene. CDR3 bases: TGTGCCAGCAGTGCACTAGCGGGAGGGCCTTTTACCAAAAACATTCAGTACTTC. Translation gives CASSALAGGPFTKNIQYF.

V gene TRBV5-6 combines with J gene TRBJ2-2; TRBD2 agrees at 9 bases. CDR1 and CDR2 (germline): SGHDT, YYEEEE. CDR3 length: 17 amino acids. The ends lost 0 bases at V and 1 base at J; junction bases unmatched: 4. CDR3 coding DNA: TGTGCCAGCAGCTTGGTTGTTAGCGGGGGGAACACCGGGGAGCTGTTTTTT. It yields the protein CASSLVVSGGNTGELFF.

The chain joins TRBV27 to TRBJ2-3; TRBD2 matches at 9 bases. Germline V gene data show CDR1 as MNHEY and CDR2 as SMNVEV (reference sequence). V dropped 3 bases and J dropped 4; count of bases not matched to a gene: 5. The CDR3 is 15 residues long. The CDR3 region is CASSFIAGVPDTQYF. In nucleotides, the CDR3 is TGTGCCAGCAGTTTCATAGCGGGAGTGCCAGATACGCAGTATTTT.

This clone came up once. This CDR3 reads CAISGTGEAFF. The CDR3 nucleotides read TGTGCCATCAGTGGGACAGGTGAAGCTTTCTTT. V usage is TRBV10-3 and J usage is TRBJ1-1, with 7 bases identical to TRBD1. Looked up from germline, CDR1 is ENHRY and CDR2 is SYGVKD. J was trimmed by 7 bases and V by 4 bases; bases with no gene match: 0. This CDR3 spans 11 amino acids.

This clone has just a few counts. In DNA, the CDR3 is TGTGCCAGCAGCCCTAGCGGAACTAGCACAGATACGCAGTATTTT. Translated: CASSPSGTSTDTQYF. This sequence joins TRBV13 and TRBJ2-3; TRBD2 aligns across 7 bases. The J segment lost 0 bases and the V segment lost 5 bases, leaving 5 bases of the junction unmatched. From germline, CDR1 is PRHDT and CDR2 FYEKMQ (reference sequence). The CDR3 loop spans 15 amino acids.

The chain links TRBV27 to TRBJ1-4; D remains unclear. The V and J ends lost 0 bases and 7 bases respectively, with 15 bases between them. Germline assignment: CDR1 MNHEY and CDR2 SMNVEV (reference sequence). CDR3 length: 16 amino acids. CDR3 in amino acids: CASSLSSLGVGEKLFF. The CDR3 nucleotides read TGTGCCAGCAGTTTATCGAGTTTGGGCGTAGGTGAAAAACTGTTTTTT. The complete variable domain, with remaining parts taken from reference TRBV27 and TRBJ1-4, reads EAQVTQNPRYLITVTGKKLTVTCSQNMNHEYMSWYRQDPGLGLRQIYYSMNVEVTDKGDVPEGYKVSRKEKRNFPLILESPSPNQTSLYFCASSLSSLGVGEKLFFGSGTQLSVL.

This chain uses TRBV6-6 with TRBJ2-2; 9 bases align to TRBD2. Germline lookup yields CDR1 MNHNY and CDR2 SVGAGI (reference sequence). The CDR3 is 14 residues long. Trimming removed 6 bases from V and 2 bases from J; junction bases left unmatched: 1. This CDR3 reads CASRTSGNTGELFF. The CDR3 coding sequence is TGTGCCAGCAGGACTAGCGGAAACACCGGGGAGCTGTTTTTT.

The V call is TRBV28, the J call TRBJ1-4; D gene ambiguous. The germline CDR1 and CDR2 sequences are MDHEN and SYDVKM. The CDR3 runs 14 residues. Trimming stripped 6 bases from V and 3 bases from J, with 11 bases between. The CDR3 DNA reads as TGTGCCAGCAGCCCGTATGTTGCTAATGAAAAACTGTTTTTT. Protein: CASSPYVANEKLFF.